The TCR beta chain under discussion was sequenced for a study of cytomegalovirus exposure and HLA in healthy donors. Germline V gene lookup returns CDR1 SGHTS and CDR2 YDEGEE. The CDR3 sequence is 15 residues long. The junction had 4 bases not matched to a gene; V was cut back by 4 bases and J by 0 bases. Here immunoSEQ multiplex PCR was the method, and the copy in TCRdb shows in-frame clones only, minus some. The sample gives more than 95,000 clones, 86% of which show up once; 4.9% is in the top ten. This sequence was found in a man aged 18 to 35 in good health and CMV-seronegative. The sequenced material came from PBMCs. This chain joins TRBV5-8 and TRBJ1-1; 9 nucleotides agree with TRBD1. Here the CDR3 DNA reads TGTGCCAGCAGCCGCGGGACAGGGATGAACACTGAAGCTTTCTTT. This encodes CASSRGTGMNTEAFF. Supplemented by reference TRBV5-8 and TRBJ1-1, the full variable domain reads EAGVTQSPTHLIKTRGQQATLRCSPISGHTSVYWYQQALGLGLQFLLWYDEGEERNRGNFPPRFSGRQFPNYSSELNVNALELEDSALYLCASSRGTGMNTEAFFGQGTRLTVV.